These 2 T cell receptor beta chains were all obtained from the same sample, sequenced in a study of technical replicates of blood from a few donors. Repertoires were generated with immunoSEQ multiplex PCR, while TCRdb's copy carries only in-frame clones and drops some. The repertoire holds 95,000 or so clones, with roughly 95% as singletons. The sample consisted of T cells isolated from PBMCs. Every receptor here comes from a human donor in good health.

V gene TRBV2 combines with J gene TRBJ1-2; D not certain. Germline values: CDR1 SNHLY, CDR2 FYNNEI. V dropped 10 bases and J dropped 3 bases, with 15 bases sitting between them. CDR3 length: 13 residues. In DNA form, the CDR3 reads TGTGCCAAGTCGGCTAGACCCGACTATGGCTACACCTTC. This encodes CAKSARPDYGYTF.

The count of this clone is one. The J gene is TRBJ2-1, the V gene TRBV9, with D unclear. V lost 4 bases and J 4 bases, leaving 21 bases between the germline ends. The CDR3 runs 17 residues. Germline V gene lookup returns CDR1 SGDLS and CDR2 YYNGEE. The DNA for the CDR3 is TGTGCCAGCAGCCCAGAACCGGAACAAACAGTATACAATGAGCAGTTCTTC. It translates to CASSPEPEQTVYNEQFF.